Sequencing of this T cell receptor (beta chain) was carried out in a study of blood T cells in healthy people across ages. Looking at the study overall: About one barcoded beta molecule per two T cells was captured by template switching.

Study-wide points: More naive CD4+ cells and higher diversity marked long-lived donors relative to aged donors. Shifts in expanded clonotypes may have been confounded by donor CMV status, which was unknown.

In its sample, this clonotype was seen a few times. No antigen is known for it. Germline CDR1 reads SGHTA; CDR2 reads FQGNSA. With 5 bases removed from V and 5 bases from J, the gap between germline ends came to 9 bases. This CDR3 region has 12 residues. Together with a sample-barcoded 5' primer, a J-beta primer mix was included in a second PCR lasting about 6 to 12 cycles. Researchers report that each sample yielded at least 3 million CDR3-containing paired-end reads. TCRdb reanalysed the 5' RACE reads using MiXCR and keeps one entry per CDR3 protein. Altogether about 1.5 million distinct CDR3 sequences are present, around 40% being singletons, with the ten largest covering about 4.1%.

The sequence was collected from a woman aged 18-30 years in good health. Input material: blood. The V and J genes are TRBV7-2 and TRBJ2-5, with D unresolved. The CDR3 is CASSPRTETQYF. CDR3 coding DNA: TGTGCCAGCAGCCCAAGAACCGAGACCCAGTACTTC.